The 13 T cell receptor beta chains listed next were all sequenced from one sample in a study of blood T cell repertoires in COVID-19 (dated by TCRdb to 2019 to 2021). Library generation was performed with the immunoSEQ multiplex PCR assay. TCRdb's version of the immuneACCESS table is confined to in-frame rearrangements and falls short of the full clone set. An unresolved V gene accounts for under half of the shortfall where checked; the remainder is of unknown origin. The sample has 68,000 or so clones on record, roughly 91% of them singletons. The top ten clonotypes cover less than 8% of the sample. The source material was peripheral blood. The receptor set was obtained from a middle-aged man with active COVID-19.

A single count supports this clone. The rearrangement uses TRBV3-1 (or the pseudogene TRBV3-2) and TRBJ2-7, with 7 bases fitting TRBD2. This CDR3 has 15 amino acids. After removal of 1 base from V and 3 bases from J, the junction contained 6 bases not matched to a gene. The germline V gene has CDR1 LGHDT and CDR2 YNNKEL (reference sequence). The CDR3 nucleotides read TGTGCCAGCAGCCAAGGGCTAGCGGCGGACTACGAGCAGTACTTC. Amino acids: CASSQGLAADYEQYF.

The chain uses TRBV7-2 and TRBJ2-1; 7 nucleotides match TRBD1. Per germline, CDR1 SGHTA and CDR2 FQGNSA. The V and J ends lost 5 bases and 2 bases, in that order; junction bases with no gene match: 6. The CDR3 sequence is 15 residues long. Here the CDR3 DNA reads TGTGCCAGCAGCCACCAAGGACAGGCCTACAATGAGCAGTTCTTC. Translated: CASSHQGQAYNEQFF.

CDR3 in DNA: TGTGCCAGCAGCCCCTTCGACAGGGATTACTATGGCTACACCTTC. It yields the protein CASSPFDRDYYGYTF. The chain is built from TRBV5-6 and TRBJ1-2; TRBD1 aligns across 7 bases. J lost 3 bases, V lost 4 bases, and 9 bases had no gene match. Germline V gives CDR1 SGHDT, CDR2 YYEEEE. The CDR3 length is 15 residues. Looking up the rest from reference TRBV5-6 and TRBJ1-2 gives the full variable domain: DAGVTQSPTHLIKTRGQQVTLRCSPKSGHDTVSWYQQALGQGPQFIFQYYEEEERQRGNFPDRFSGHQFPNYSSELNVNALLLGDSALYLCASSPFDRDYYGYTFGSGTRLTVV.

The V gene is TRBV19, the J gene TRBJ2-2, with 11 bases that match TRBD2. Germline lookup yields CDR1 LNHDA and CDR2 SQIVND (reference sequence). Trimming took 10 bases from V and 4 from J; bases not matched to a gene: 11. This CDR3 has 16 amino acids. This CDR3 is CATRALAGGRTGELFF. DNA of the CDR3: TGTGCCACTAGGGCCTTAGCGGGAGGGCGCACCGGGGAGCTGTTTTTT.

V is TRBV7-2 and J is TRBJ2-3; TRBD1 matches at 7 bases. Looked up from germline, CDR1 is SGHTA and CDR2 is FQGNSA. Trimming removed 5 bases from V and 0 bases from J; junction bases left unmatched: 8. The CDR3 loop spans 16 amino acids. The CDR3 DNA reads TGTGCCAGCAGCCGTGAAGGGACAGCCAGCACAGATACGCAGTATTTT. This codes for CASSREGTASTDTQYF.

V is TRBV7-2 and J is TRBJ1-1, with D perhaps TRBD1 (5 bases). CDR1 and CDR2 from the germline V gene are SGHTA and FQGNSA. V lost 8 bases to trimming and J lost 1 base, with 14 bases between them. This CDR3 contains 14 residues. The CDR3 here is CASYRGTENTEAFF. The CDR3 DNA is TGTGCCAGCTACCGGGGGACGGAGAACACTGAAGCTTTCTTT.

V gene TRBV7-2 combines with J gene TRBJ1-2; a weak D match, TRBD1 (6 bases). Germline V lookup: CDR1 SGHTA, CDR2 FQGNSA. There are 13 residues in the CDR3. The germline V and J ends were trimmed by 3 bases and 5 bases, with 10 bases remaining between them. DNA for the CDR3: TGTGCCAGCAGCTTTAGCGGGACATATGGCTACACCTTC. It encodes CASSFSGTYGYTF.

The chain couples TRBV6-2 or TRBV6-3 to TRBJ1-2, with a tentative D call TRBD1 (6 bases). The CDR3 has 12 residues. V lost 3 bases and J lost 7, with 9 bases in between. Germline V gene data show CDR1 as MNHEY and CDR2 as SVGEGT. The chain's CDR3 is CASSYTGSGYTF. CDR3 DNA: TGTGCCAGCAGTTATACAGGGTCTGGCTACACCTTC.

CDR3 sequence: CATGGARGKYEQYF. The CDR3 bases are TGTGCCACCGGCGGGGCGCGAGGGAAGTACGAGCAGTACTTC. The chain couples TRBV28 to TRBJ2-7; possibly TRBD2 for D (6 bases). Trimming left V 10 bases short and J 4 bases short, with 20 bases between. Germline lookup yields CDR1 MDHEN and CDR2 SYDVKM. The CDR3 contains 14 residues. Based on the CDR3 plus reference TRBV28 and TRBJ2-7, the full variable domain is DVKVTQSSRYLVKRTGEKVFLECVQDMDHENMFWYRQDPGLGLRLIYFSYDVKMKEKGDIPEGYSVSREKKERFSLILESASTNQTSMYLCATGGARGKYEQYFGPGTRLTVT.

This clone was counted between two and nine times. The chain carries TRBV11-2 and TRBJ2-7; D is perhaps TRBD1 (7 bases). V was cut by 5 bases and J by 6 bases, with 11 bases left in between. The CDR3 sequence is 12 residues long. Looked up from germline, CDR1 is SGHAT and CDR2 is FQNNGV. As DNA, the CDR3 is TGTGCCAGCAGCCCGCAGGGGGGCGAGCAGTACTTC. This codes for CASSPQGGEQYF.

The chain recombines TRBV7-2 with TRBJ2-7; no reliable D call. Germline CDR1 is SGHTA and CDR2 is FQGNSA. The CDR3 runs 12 residues. Trimming cost V 0 bases and J 4 bases, with 4 bases left between them. CDR3 sequence (DNA): TGTGCCAGCAGCTTAGCGAGGTACGAGCAGTACTTC. Its translation: CASSLARYEQYF.

This chain links TRBV27 with TRBJ2-1, with TRBD2 matching over 11 bases. The CDR3 runs 17 residues. The germline V gene has CDR1 MNHEY and CDR2 SMNVEV (reference sequence). With 3 bases clipped from V and 9 bases from J, the junction kept 13 bases outside the gene matches. CDR3 nucleotides: TGTGCCAGCAGTTTCGGCCTAGCGGGAGGATCGTGGGGTGAGCAGTTCTTC. This gives the protein CASSFGLAGGSWGEQFF.

This clone was counted a few times. The V and J genes are TRBV6-1 and TRBJ1-5, with 8 bases lining up with TRBD1. Germline V gene data show CDR1 as MNHNS and CDR2 as SASEGT. V lost 3 bases and J lost 4; bases outside the gene matches: 5. CDR3 size: 15 residues. This CDR3 is CASSDQGAGNQPQHF. The CDR3 nucleotides are TGTGCCAGCAGTGATCAGGGGGCCGGGAATCAGCCCCAGCATTTT.